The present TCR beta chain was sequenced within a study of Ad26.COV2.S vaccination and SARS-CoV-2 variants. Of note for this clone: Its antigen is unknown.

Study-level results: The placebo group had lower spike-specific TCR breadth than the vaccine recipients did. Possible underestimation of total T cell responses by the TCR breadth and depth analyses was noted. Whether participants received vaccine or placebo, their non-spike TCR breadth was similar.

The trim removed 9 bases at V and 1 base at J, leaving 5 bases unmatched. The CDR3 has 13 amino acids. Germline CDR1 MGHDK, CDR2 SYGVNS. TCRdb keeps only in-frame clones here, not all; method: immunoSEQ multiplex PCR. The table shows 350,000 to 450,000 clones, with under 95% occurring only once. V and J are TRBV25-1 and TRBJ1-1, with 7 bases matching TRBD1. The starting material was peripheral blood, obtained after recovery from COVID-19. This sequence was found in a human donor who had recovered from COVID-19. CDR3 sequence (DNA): TGTGCCAGTAGGACAGGCTGGAACACTGAAGCTTTCTTT. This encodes CASRTGWNTEAFF.